The rows below give T cell receptor beta chains drawn from one sample of a study of T cell changes during pregnancy in multiple sclerosis. TCRdb's copy holds only in-frame clones and misses some; the assay was immunoSEQ multiplex PCR. This sample has tens of thousands of clones, with over 80% found just once. Sequences were derived from peripheral blood, sampled in the third trimester of pregnancy. These receptors were obtained from a female donor in good health, enrolled as a control in a pregnancy study. Both conserved end residues are part of each CDR3. A D gene is named only where the DNA matches it firmly. Clone size appears in some rows only: once, few, many, or a class for an expanded clone.

j_call,v_call,clone_size,d_call,cdr3_nt,cdr3_aa
TRBJ2-5,TRBV6-6,NA,NA,TGTGCCAGCAGTTACTCGCGCAGGGAAGAGACCCAGTACTTC,CASSYSRREETQYF
TRBJ1-2,TRBV5-5,few,TRBD1,TGTGCCAGCAGCGTGAAGACAGGGGCCGATAACTATGGCTACACCTTC,CASSVKTGADNYGYTF
TRBJ2-7,TRBV29-1,NA,TRBD1,TGCAGCGTCTCCCAGGACAGGGCGGGGGAGCAGTACTTC,CSVSQDRAGEQYF
TRBJ2-1,TRBV19,once,TRBD2,TGTGCCAGTAGTATTCCTAGCGGGGCTCCCAATGAGCAGTTCTTC,CASSIPSGAPNEQFF
TRBJ2-4,TRBV19,NA,NA,TGTGCCAGTATCCCGACAGGCAGGGAGATTCAGTACTTC,CASIPTGREIQYF
TRBJ1-1,TRBV7-2,NA,TRBD1,TGTGCCAGCAGCCCCACAGGGGACACTGAAGCTTTCTTT,CASSPTGDTEAFF
TRBJ2-1,TRBV4-3,NA,NA,TGCGCCAGCAGCCAAGATCGGGACAACTACAATGAGCAGTTCTTC,CASSQDRDNYNEQFF
TRBJ1-1,TRBV6-5,NA,TRBD1,TGTGCCAGCAGTTGGGACAGGGGAACTTTGGGCACTGAAGCTTTCTTT,CASSWDRGTLGTEAFF
TRBJ2-5,TRBV4-2,NA,TRBD1,TGTGCCAGCAGCCGATTCAAGGGGGCCCTGGACCAAGAGACCCAGTACTTC,CASSRFKGALDQETQYF
TRBJ2-1,TRBV28,NA,NA,TGTGCCAGCAGTTTTACCGGGTTTTCCTACAATGAGCAGTTCTTC,CASSFTGFSYNEQFF
TRBJ2-1,TRBV7-8,NA,TRBD2,TGTGCCAGCAGCTTAGCCTTGGGACTACCATACAATGAGCAGTTCTTC,CASSLALGLPYNEQFF
TRBJ2-1,TRBV7-3,NA,TRBD2,TGTGCCAGCAGGGAACTAGCGGGAGTAGGGAATGAGCAGTTCTTC,CASRELAGVGNEQFF
TRBJ2-1,TRBV29-1,NA,TRBD2,TGCAGCGTTGTGCGGGGGTTTTCATACGGGGTGGGGAGGGATGAGCAGTTCTTC,CSVVRGFSYGVGRDEQFF
TRBJ1-5,TRBV19,NA,NA,TGTGCCAGTAGTATGGTCGAGGCAGGCAATCAGCCCCAGCATTTT,CASSMVEAGNQPQHF
TRBJ2-1,TRBV9,NA,TRBD1,TGTGCCAGCAGCGTCGGACAGGGGCGGAATGAGCAGTTCTTC,CASSVGQGRNEQFF
TRBJ1-5,TRBV2,NA,NA,TGTGCCAGCAGTGAAGTCGGGCGGGACCAGCCCCAGCATTTT,CASSEVGRDQPQHF
TRBJ2-7,TRBV6-1,NA,TRBD1,TGTGCCATCTCCTCAAGGACAGGGGGCAACGAGCAGTACTTC,CAISSRTGGNEQYF
TRBJ2-3,TRBV5-1,NA,TRBD2,TGCGCCAGCAGCTTGGCCCCAGCGGGGAGCACAGATACGCAGTATTTT,CASSLAPAGSTDTQYF
TRBJ2-2,TRBV10-1,NA,TRBD2,TGCGCCAGCAGGGGACTAGCCTCCCGCCCCGGGGAGCTGTTTTTT,CASRGLASRPGELFF
TRBJ2-3,TRBV4-2,NA,NA,TGTGCCAGCAGCCAAGCTACAAGCGGCGGTGCGTCGGCTAGCACAGATACGCAGTATTTT,CASSQATSGGASASTDTQYF
TRBJ1-2,TRBV28,NA,TRBD1,TGTGCCAGCAGTACACAGGGGGGCTCCCATGGCTACACCTTC,CASSTQGGSHGYTF
TRBJ2-3,TRBV5-6,NA,TRBD2,TGTGCCAGCAGCTCTCCCATGGCGGGAGGGCGTGGAGATACGCAGTATTTT,CASSSPMAGGRGDTQYF
TRBJ2-5,TRBV4-1,NA,TRBD2,TGCGCCAGCAGCCTTAGACTAGCCCAAGAGACCCAGTACTTC,CASSLRLAQETQYF
TRBJ2-2,TRBV6-5,NA,TRBD2,TGTGCCAGCAAGCCCGGGGGGTCCGGGGAGCTGTTTTTT,CASKPGGSGELFF
TRBJ2-1,TRBV7-3,NA,NA,TGTGCCAGCAGCTCCGAATTGACGGACACCGAGCAGTTCTTC,CASSSELTDTEQFF
TRBJ2-2,TRBV30,NA,NA,TGTGCCTGGAGTGCGGGGTACACCGGGGAGCTGTTTTTT,CAWSAGYTGELFF
TRBJ2-7,TRBV6-5,NA,NA,TGTGCCAGCAGGACCAGAGCGGGCTCCTCCTACGAGCAGTACTTC,CASRTRAGSSYEQYF
TRBJ2-1,TRBV27,NA,TRBD2,TGTGCCAGCAGTACACAGCGGGGGAGCTCCTACAATGAGCAGTTCTTC,CASSTQRGSSYNEQFF
TRBJ2-3,TRBV19,once,TRBD1,TGTGCCAGTAGTCTGCAGGGACAGGGGGCTGGGGATACGCAGTATTTT,CASSLQGQGAGDTQYF
TRBJ2-5,TRBV4-3,NA,NA,TGCGCCAGCAGCCAAGAATTTGGGTCGCGGGGCCAAGAGACCCAGTACTTC,CASSQEFGSRGQETQYF
TRBJ2-5,TRBV30,NA,NA,TGTGCCTGGAGTGCCTCGGTGTCCCAGTACTTC,CAWSASVSQYF
TRBJ1-4,TRBV6-1,NA,TRBD1,TGTGCCAGCAGTGACCAGACAGGGGGCGGAAGTGAAAAACTGTTTTTT,CASSDQTGGGSEKLFF
TRBJ2-3,TRBV7-3,NA,TRBD1,TGTGCCAGCAGCTTAGACAGGGCCGGGTCCACAGATACGCAGTATTTT,CASSLDRAGSTDTQYF
TRBJ2-7,TRBV11-2,NA,TRBD2,TGTGCCAGCAGCTCCGATGTTATGAGCGGGAGATCGAGCCTGTACGAGCAGTACTTC,CASSSDVMSGRSSLYEQYF
TRBJ1-1,TRBV25-1,once,NA,TGTGCCAGCAGTGCAGGTCGAGAAGCTTTCTTT,CASSAGREAFF
TRBJ1-1,TRBV18,once,TRBD1,TGTGCCAGCTCACTCGGACAGGGGTCGACTGAAGCTTTCTTT,CASSLGQGSTEAFF
TRBJ1-1,TRBV4-1,few,NA,TGCGCCAGCAGCCAACTGGGTGGACAGCAGGGAGCTTTCTTT,CASSQLGGQQGAFF
TRBJ2-7,TRBV7-9,few,NA,TGTGCCAGCAGCAGCAACTACGCTCGCTACGAGCAGTACTTC,CASSSNYARYEQYF
TRBJ2-7,TRBV30,NA,NA,TGTGCCTGCTACCGGGGTCGAGAGCAGTACTTC,CACYRGREQYF
TRBJ1-2,TRBV18,NA,NA,TGTGCCAGCTCACCGCCCACTCTAGGAGGCTACACCTTC,CASSPPTLGGYTF
TRBJ1-4,TRBV10-3,NA,TRBD1,TGTGCCATCAGTGAGTCGAGAGCAGGGGGGAATGAAAAACTGTTTTTT,CAISESRAGGNEKLFF
TRBJ2-1,TRBV19,NA,TRBD2,TGTGCCAGTTCCTGGACTAGCGATCATGAGCAGTTCTTC,CASSWTSDHEQFF
TRBJ2-3,TRBV15,NA,TRBD2,TGTGCCACCAGCAGAGTGCCAGGGCGGAAGGCGCGGGGGGCTATAGATACGCAGTATTTT,CATSRVPGRKARGAIDTQYF
TRBJ2-3,TRBV7-3,NA,TRBD2,TGTGCCAGCAGCTTAGGACTAGCGGACACAGATACGCAGTATTTT,CASSLGLADTDTQYF
TRBJ2-2,TRBV7-9,NA,NA,TGTGCCAGCAGTCTCTCGAACACCGGGGAGCTGTTTTTT,CASSLSNTGELFF
TRBJ2-1,TRBV4-1,NA,TRBD1,TGCGCCAGCAGCCAGAGGGGGCCCTACAATGAGCAGTTCTTC,CASSQRGPYNEQFF
TRBJ2-7,TRBV18,NA,NA,TGTGCCAGCTCACCTCAGGACAGCCACAGCGAGCAGTACTTC,CASSPQDSHSEQYF